These 25 T cell receptor beta chains originate from one sample sequenced in a study of CD8 T cells in Susac syndrome. RNA was extracted with the RNeasy kit, and a quantity of roughly 0.5 to 1 ug was reverse transcribed using random hexamers. TCRdb re-derived calls from the immunoSEQ multiplex PCR reads in MiXCR, one entry per CDR3 protein. The repertoire consists of under 300,000 distinct CDR3 sequences, with 95% to 97% occurring once and the leading ten covering about 0.094%. The sequenced material came from CD4+ T cells from PBMCs. These receptors were obtained from a human donor with Susac syndrome.

The rearrangement links TRBV27 to TRBJ1-5; TRBD1 might be the D (6 bases). Germline assignment: CDR1 MNHEY and CDR2 SMNVEV (reference sequence). Between the trimmed V and J ends, which lost 2 bases and 2 bases, there was a span of 10 bases. This CDR3 has 15 residues. CDR3: CASSLGGAGNQPQHF. The CDR3 bases are TGTGCCAGCAGTTTAGGGGGGGCAGGCAATCAGCCCCAGCATTTT.

J is TRBJ1-2 and V is TRBV24-1, with TRBD1 as a possible D gene (6 bases). Germline CDR1 KGHDR, CDR2 SFDVKD. Trimming cost V 3 bases and J 5 bases, with 15 bases left between them. The CDR3 extends over 15 amino acids. CDR3 residues: CATSDPKQGVYGYTF. As DNA, the CDR3 is TGTGCCACCAGTGATCCGAAACAGGGAGTGTATGGCTACACCTTC.

V usage is TRBV15 and J usage is TRBJ1-5; TRBD1 is a possible D gene (6 bases). The CDR3 is made up of 15 amino acids. Germline lookup yields CDR1 LNHNV and CDR2 YYDKDF (reference sequence). The V and J ends lost 4 bases and 5 bases respectively, with 15 bases between them. The CDR3 DNA is TGTGCCACCAGCACCCTGGGCAGGGGATATCAGCCCCAGCATTTT. It translates to CATSTLGRGYQPQHF.

This chain connects TRBV14 to TRBJ2-7; tentatively, D is TRBD1 (5 bases). V gave up 2 bases and J gave up 0 bases, with 11 bases separating them. The CDR3 covers 15 residues. Germline loops: CDR1 SGHDN, CDR2 FVKESK. In DNA form, the CDR3 reads TGTGCCAGCAGCCAACATTCTGACAGCTCCTACGAGCAGTACTTC. Amino acid sequence: CASSQHSDSSYEQYF.

The chain has TRBV9 and TRBJ2-1; 7 bases fit TRBD2. The CDR3 is 14 amino acids. In germline, CDR1 is SGDLS, CDR2 YYNGEE. Trimming took 5 bases from V and 4 from J; bases not matched to a gene: 6. DNA of the CDR3: TGTGCCAGCAGTGCACCGGGGGGATACAATGAGCAGTTCTTC. Its protein product is CASSAPGGYNEQFF.

The chain uses TRBV20-1 and TRBJ1-1, with TRBD1 as a possible D gene (6 bases). Trimming stripped 4 bases from V and 2 bases from J, with 23 bases between. Germline CDR1 reads DFQATT; CDR2 reads SNEGSKA (reference sequence). The CDR3 has 17 amino acids. CDR3 sequence reads: CSAKVAPARGLNTEAFF. CDR3 DNA sequence: TGCAGTGCTAAAGTTGCCCCCGCGAGGGGGTTAAACACTGAAGCTTTCTTT.

This chain joins TRBV5-7 and TRBJ1-5; D remains ambiguous. TRBV5-7 is sorted into the ORF group, with uncertain function. V was pared by 1 base and J by 2 bases, with 10 bases between. This CDR3 is built from 15 residues. The CDR3 loop reads CASSLPRLRNQPQHF. CDR3 DNA sequence: TGTGCCAGCAGCTTGCCCAGACTTCGCAATCAGCCCCAGCATTTT.

The genes are TRBV5-6 and TRBJ1-2, with D perhaps matching TRBD1 (5 bases). Germline CDR1 and CDR2: SGHDT and YYEEEE. This CDR3 contains 11 residues. V was cut by 2 bases and J by 10 bases, with 9 bases left in between. CDR3 coding DNA: TGTGCCAGCAGCTTCGGGACCTCCTACACCTTC. This encodes CASSFGTSYTF. Full variable domain (remainder filled in from reference TRBV5-6 and TRBJ1-2): DAGVTQSPTHLIKTRGQQVTLRCSPKSGHDTVSWYQQALGQGPQFIFQYYEEEERQRGNFPDRFSGHQFPNYSSELNVNALLLGDSALYLCASSFGTSYTFGSGTRLTVV.

This chain joins TRBV5-6 and TRBJ2-5; 7 nucleotides match TRBD2. The CDR3 has 14 residues. The germline gives CDR1 SGHDT, CDR2 YYEEEE. V was clipped by 4 bases and J by 5 bases; unmatched bases: 8. The CDR3 DNA reads TGTGCCAGCAGCCCCGGGACTATCTCCGAGACCCAGTACTTC. Its protein is CASSPGTISETQYF.

The chain is built from TRBV4-1 and TRBJ2-5; D is undetermined. CDR1 MGHRA and CDR2 YSYEKL come from the germline V gene. The V end lost 1 base, the J end lost 2 bases, and 5 bases lay between the germline ends. The CDR3 covers 13 residues. CDR3 protein: CASSQVSQETQYF. CDR3 coding DNA: TGCGCCAGCAGCCAAGTCTCTCAAGAGACCCAGTACTTC.

The chain links TRBV28 to TRBJ2-3; the match to TRBD2 covers 8 bases. Looked up from germline, CDR1 is MDHEN and CDR2 is SYDVKM. With V trimmed by 11 bases and J by 0 bases, 4 bases remained unmatched. The CDR3 extends over 13 amino acids. CDR3 sequence: CAEAGGSTDTQYF. CDR3 in DNA: TGTGCCGAGGCGGGAGGCAGCACAGATACGCAGTATTTT.

The chain is built from TRBV5-1 and TRBJ2-2, with 9 bases aligning to TRBD1. V shed 3 bases and J 3 bases; nucleotides not matched to a gene: 6. The CDR3 sequence is 16 residues long. CDR1 is SGHRS and CDR2 is YFSETQ in the germline V gene. The CDR3 here is CASSSGQGTYTGELFF. In DNA form, the CDR3 reads TGCGCCAGCAGCTCGGGACAGGGTACTTACACCGGGGAGCTGTTTTTT. Full variable domain (outside the CDR3, taken from reference TRBV5-1 and TRBJ2-2): KAGVTQTPRYLIKTRGQQVTLSCSPISGHRSVSWYQQTPGQGLQFLFEYFSETQRNKGNFPGRFSGRQFSNSRSEMNVSTLELGDSALYLCASSSGQGTYTGELFFGEGSRLTVL.

V is TRBV9 and J is TRBJ2-5, with D tentatively TRBD1 (6 bases). Germline V gene lookup returns CDR1 SGDLS and CDR2 YYNGEE. This CDR3 comprises 14 residues. V gave up 4 bases and J gave up 2 bases, with 12 bases separating them. The CDR3 region is CASSRGRYQETQYF. CDR3 bases: TGTGCCAGCAGCAGGGGGAGATATCAAGAGACCCAGTACTTC.

The chain has TRBV7-2 and TRBJ2-5, with D perhaps TRBD2 (5 bases). The CDR3 totals 13 residues. CDR1 SGHTA and CDR2 FQGNSA come from the germline V gene. Deletions cut 5 bases from V and 6 bases from J, with 13 bases between. CDR3 sequence reads: CASSTTSLQTQYF. The CDR3 DNA reads TGTGCCAGCAGCACTACTAGTCTACAGACCCAGTACTTC.

V is TRBV15 and J is TRBJ2-7, with D tentatively TRBD1 (5 bases). The CDR3 has 15 residues. Trimming stripped 0 bases from V and 9 bases from J, with 18 bases between. Germline assignment: CDR1 LNHNV and CDR2 YYDKDF (reference sequence). CDR3 amino acids: CATSRDPSVGAVQYF. DNA of the CDR3: TGTGCCACCAGCAGAGATCCCTCCGTAGGGGCTGTGCAGTACTTC. Complete variable domain (other parts from reference TRBV15 and TRBJ2-7): DAMVIQNPRYQVTQFGKPVTLSCSQTLNHNVMYWYQQKSSQAPKLLFHYYDKDFNNEADTPDNFQSRRPNTSFCFLDIRSPGLGDTAMYLCATSRDPSVGAVQYFGPGTRLTVT.

The V gene is TRBV29-1, the J gene TRBJ1-5, with D unclear. Per germline, CDR1 SQVTM and CDR2 ANQGSEA. With 4 bases removed from V and 6 bases from J, the gap between germline ends came to 13 bases. This CDR3 is built from 13 residues. The CDR3 protein is CSVGGGPRQPQHF. CDR3 sequence (DNA): TGCAGCGTTGGGGGAGGGCCCCGTCAGCCCCAGCATTTT.

The chain couples TRBV12-3 or TRBV12-4 to TRBJ2-7, with D maybe TRBD1 (7 bases). This CDR3 has 15 residues. Trimming stripped 3 bases from V and 2 bases from J, with 14 bases between. The CDR3 nucleotides are TGTGCCAGCAGTTTGGGAGGACAGGTAACCTACGAGCAGTACTTC. Translated, it gives CASSLGGQVTYEQYF.

This sequence joins TRBV19 and TRBJ2-5; no clear D. The V end was cut by 7 bases, the J end by 2 bases, with 8 bases between. The V gene's germline CDR1 is LNHDA and CDR2 SQIVND (reference sequence). The CDR3 loop spans 12 amino acids. CDR3 bases: TGTGCCAGTATACGGCAGCAAGAGACCCAGTACTTC. The encoded protein is CASIRQQETQYF.

In this sample, this clonotype turned up once. This chain links TRBV29-1 with TRBJ2-1, with 10 nucleotides matching TRBD2. CDR3 length: 15 amino acids. Trimming removed 6 bases from V and 4 bases from J; junction bases left unmatched: 9. Looked up from germline, CDR1 is SQVTM and CDR2 is ANQGSEA. CDR3 protein: CSVPSGSLFYNEQFF. CDR3 nucleotide sequence: TGCAGCGTCCCTAGCGGGAGCCTCTTTTACAATGAGCAGTTCTTC.

The V gene is TRBV6-5, the J gene TRBJ2-6, with D possibly being TRBD1 (5 bases). Trimming removed 2 bases at V and 0 bases at J, with 11 bases between. CDR3 length equals 17 residues. The germline V gene encodes CDR1 MNHEY and CDR2 SVGAGI. The CDR3 protein is CASSYPGAPSGANVLTF. CDR3 DNA sequence: TGTGCCAGCAGTTACCCTGGGGCACCCTCTGGGGCCAACGTCCTGACTTTC.

The V call is TRBV19, the J call TRBJ1-1; D perhaps matches TRBD1 (5 bases). Trimming took off 6 bases at V and 1 base at J, with 9 bases between the two ends. The germline gives CDR1 LNHDA, CDR2 SQIVND (reference sequence). The CDR3 contains 13 residues. The CDR3 here is CASRKQENTEAFF. CDR3 DNA: TGTGCCAGTAGGAAACAGGAGAACACTGAAGCTTTCTTT. Full variable domain (outside the CDR3, taken from reference TRBV19 and TRBJ1-1): DGGITQSPKYLFRKEGQNVTLSCEQNLNHDAMYWYRQDPGQGLRLIYYSQIVNDFQKGDIAEGYSVSREKKESFPLTVTSAQKNPTAFYLCASRKQENTEAFFGQGTRLTVV.

The J gene is TRBJ1-5, the V gene TRBV28, with D unresolved. V was trimmed by 6 bases and J by 6 bases, leaving 6 bases between them. CDR3 length equals 11 residues. Looked up from germline, CDR1 is MDHEN and CDR2 is SYDVKM. The CDR3 nucleotides are TGTGCCAGCAGGGGAACTCAGCCCCAGCATTTT. Protein product: CASRGTQPQHF. Complete variable domain (other parts from reference TRBV28 and TRBJ1-5): DVKVTQSSRYLVKRTGEKVFLECVQDMDHENMFWYRQDPGLGLRLIYFSYDVKMKEKGDIPEGYSVSREKKERFSLILESASTNQTSMYLCASRGTQPQHFGDGTRLSIL.

This sequence joins TRBV28 and TRBJ1-1, with D hard to call. Germline CDR1 reads MDHEN; CDR2 reads SYDVKM. V shed 5 bases and J shed 1 base, with 17 bases lying between them. This CDR3 comprises 16 residues. The CDR3 DNA follows: TGTGCCAGCAGTCCGCCGCACGGAGCCTCGAACACTGAAGCTTTCTTT. It translates to CASSPPHGASNTEAFF.

The genes are TRBV20-1 and TRBJ1-2; no firm D call. Per the germline V gene, CDR1 is DFQATT and CDR2 is SNEGSKA (reference sequence). V shed 1 base and J shed 8 bases, with 14 bases lying between them. This CDR3 has 13 amino acids. CDR3 sequence reads: CSARVDYTKGYTF. In nucleotides, the CDR3 is TGCAGTGCTAGAGTAGATTACACTAAAGGCTACACCTTC.

CDR3 nucleotides: TGTGCCAGCAGTGAACTTCCCCTTGCAACTAATGAAAAACTGTTTTTT. The encoded protein is CASSELPLATNEKLFF. The rearrangement links TRBV2 to TRBJ1-4; no clear D. CDR1 SNHLY and CDR2 FYNNEI come from the germline V gene. V lost 2 bases, J lost 0 bases, and 10 bases lay in between. The CDR3 has 16 amino acids.